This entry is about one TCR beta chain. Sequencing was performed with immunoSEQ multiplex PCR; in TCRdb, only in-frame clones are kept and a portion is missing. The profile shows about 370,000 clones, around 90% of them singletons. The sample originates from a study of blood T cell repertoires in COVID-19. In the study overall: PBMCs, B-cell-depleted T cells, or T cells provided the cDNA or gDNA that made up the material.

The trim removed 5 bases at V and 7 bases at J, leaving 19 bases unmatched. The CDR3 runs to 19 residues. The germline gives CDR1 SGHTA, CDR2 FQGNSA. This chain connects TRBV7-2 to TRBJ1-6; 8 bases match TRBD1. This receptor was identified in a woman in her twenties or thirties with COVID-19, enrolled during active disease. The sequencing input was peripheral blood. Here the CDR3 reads CASSLVPQTGVNPNSPLHF. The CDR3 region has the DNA TGTGCCAGCAGCCTCGTACCCCAGACAGGGGTTAATCCCAATTCACCCCTCCACTTT.